Presented here are 5 T cell receptor beta chains from one specimen sequenced in a study of T cell clonality in common variable immunodeficiency. Assay used: immunoSEQ multiplex PCR; TCRdb lists only in-frame clones, some missing. Altogether around 39,000 clones were found in the sample, and no singletons occur. The sequencing input was peripheral blood mononuclear cells. These receptors originate from a person aged 18 to 70 in good health.

The sample holds many counts of this clone. The CDR3 is cut off 3 residues early in the read; its end comes from the germline J gene. The V call is TRBV19, the J call TRBJ2-6, with D unclear. There are 19 residues in the CDR3. Germline CDR1 LNHDA, CDR2 SQIVND (reference sequence). V was cut by 0 bases and J by 4 bases, with 19 bases left in between. CDR3 sequence reads: CASSIDEFRPSVGANVLTF. Incomplete CDR3 DNA: TGTGCCAGTAGTATAGATGAGTTCAGGCCCTCTGTGGGGGCCAACGTC.

This clone was observed many times. The missing CDR3 end, 3 residues past where the read stops, is filled in from the germline J gene. This rearrangement joins TRBV4-2 to TRBJ1-2; 7 bases match TRBD1. Germline lookup yields CDR1 LGHNA and CDR2 YNFKEQ. There are 16 residues in the CDR3. The V segment lost 3 bases and the J segment 1 base; nucleotides outside the gene matches: 8. The DNA read from the CDR3 is TGTGCCAGCAGCCACTGGAGGGGGCGGAATAACTATGGC. It translates to CASSHWRGRNNYG. The whole CDR3 region reads CASSHWRGRNNYGYTF.

In its sample, this clone was seen many times. The read stops 3 residues short of the end of the CDR3; the missing end is completed from the germline J gene. The V call is TRBV30, the J call TRBJ2-7; D possibly matches TRBD1 or TRBD2 (6 bases each). The CDR3 loop spans 15 amino acids. V dropped 0 bases and J dropped 2 bases, with 14 bases sitting between them. The V gene's germline CDR1 is GTSNPN and CDR2 SVGIG (reference sequence). CDR3 region: CAWSVGGTLAYEQYF. The CDR3 DNA, read in part, is TGTGCCTGGAGTGTAGGCGGGACACTCGCCTACGAG. Complete variable domain (other parts from reference TRBV30 and TRBJ2-7): SQTIHQWPATLVQPVGSPLSLECTVEGTSNPNLYWYRQAAGRGLQLLFYSVGIGQISSEVPQNLSASRPQDRQFILSSKKLLLSDSGFYLCAWSVGGTLAYEQYFGPGTRLTVT.

This clone has ten or more counts. The read gets to within 3 residues of the CDR3 end, and the germline J gene fills in the rest. The chain links TRBV7-9 to TRBJ1-4; 8 bases line up with TRBD1. Germline CDR1 SEHNR, CDR2 FQNEAQ (reference sequence). J gave up 3 bases and V 6 bases, and 6 bases lay outside the gene matches. This CDR3 has 15 residues. This CDR3 is CASRSLQGANEKLFF. Partial CDR3 DNA: TGTGCCAGCAGATCGTTACAGGGGGCTAATGAAAAA.

The sample holds many counts of this clone. From the germline J gene comes the end of the CDR3, since the read stops 3 residues before it. The chain couples TRBV18 to TRBJ2-3; 7 nucleotides align to TRBD1. Germline CDR1 reads KGHSH; CDR2 reads LQKENI. Germline trimming cut 3 bases from V and 2 bases from J; bases unmatched to any gene: 5. The CDR3 runs 15 residues. CDR3 DNA (partial): TGTGCCAGCTCACCCTCAGGGGGAAACACAGATACG. Its protein is CASSPSGGNTDT. The CDR3, in full, reads CASSPSGGNTDTQYF. Variable domain in full (rest from reference TRBV18 and TRBJ2-3): NAGVMQNPRHLVRRRGQEARLRCSPMKGHSHVYWYRQLPEEGLKFMVYLQKENIIDESGMPKERFSAEFPKEGPSILRIQQVVRGDSAAYFCASSPSGGNTDTQYFGPGTRLTVL.